This section outlines one TCR beta chain sequence together with its context. This clonotype was observed at least ten times. Its antigen remains undetermined. The sample holds no much larger clone one base away, and base qualities are not on file. This entry belongs to a study of read filtering for tumor transcriptome and immune sequencing (dated by TCRdb to the early 2020s). A note on the overall study: The cohort was composed of more than 16 male and roughly 13 female patients, with a mean age of roughly 70 years and an age range of roughly 45 to 85. By revised international staging, eight or nine patients were R-ISS I, 15 to 20 were R-ISS II and over five were R-ISS III. Per sample, about 3.5 to 10.27 million TCR-region mapped reads were obtained with IR-seq, compared with only about 80 to 1,400 with RNA-seq. Using the same bone marrow samples, the study compared TCR repertoires obtained by targeted immune repertoire sequencing with those obtained by bulk whole-transcriptome sequencing. A main aim was a read-filtering strategy for immune repertoire data, specifically whether clonotypes supported by a single read should be removed. Whole-transcriptome libraries were prepared with the TruSeq RNA Access Library Prep Kit after DNase treatment.

Each patient had bone marrow sampled at the time of active disease. Ficoll-Hypaque density gradient centrifugation was used to isolate bone marrow mononuclear cells. To remove myeloma plasma cells, the cells were labeled with CD138 magnetic microbeads on a MACS separator, and CD138-negative cells were then collected by negative selection. Flow cytometry on an Attune NxT with CD138 antibodies was used to check the purity of the isolated cells. Total RNA was extracted with TRIzol reagent and quantified with a NanoDrop spectrophotometer. For each patient, paired RNA-seq and IR-seq were run on the CD138-negative bone marrow sample from that patient. On the study overall, not on this receptor specifically: Removing single-read clonotypes increased the correlation between IR-seq and RNA-seq shared clonotype proportions. The sorted CD138-negative fraction was a mixed bone marrow immune population, not purified T cells. Clonotypes were captured by IR-seq at much higher depth and more reliably than by RNA-seq, and smaller IR-seq throughput was sufficient for identification of most shared clonotypes. In IR-seq, 80% to 85% of clonotypes but 3% to 3.5% of total reads were represented by single-read clonotypes, whereas in RNA-seq, about 75% of clonotypes and almost 45% of reads were represented by single-read clonotypes.

The Immunoverse kit was used to build TCR libraries from about 400 ng RNA, with molecular barcoded adaptors covering alpha/delta and beta/gamma chains. The same RNA used for transcriptome sequencing was used for TCR library preparation. An Illumina HiSeq 4000 with 2 x 150 cycles was used to sequence the TCR libraries. The authors processed their data as follows. TCR reads were aligned to human V, D, J and C references and assembled into CDR3 clonotypes with MiXCR, including quality filtering and error correction. The tcR package in R was used to analyze clonotype counts and gene usage diversity. For inspection of raw mapping reads, RNA-seq reads were mapped by STAR aligner version 2.5.3a onto GRCh37 of the human genome. IR-seq fastq files were randomly downsampled with Seqtk 1.3 to test the effect of sequencing depth on detected clonotypes. TCRdb trimmed the raw reads at Q25, called clones with MiXCR and kept productive beta chains. When rows share a CDR3 protein, they turn into one entry using the most common DNA and genes. It is TCRdb's table, rather than the study itself, that gives the V and J calls and clone size. The sample profile shows 14,000 to 15,000 distinct CDR3 sequences; around 20% of them were found once. In total, the top ten clones hold approximately 80% of the sample.

Trimming removed 6 bases from V and 3 bases from J; the gene matches leave 8 bases unexplained. The CDR3 spans 16 residues, from the cysteine through the phenylalanine. The kept DNA is CDR3 alone, 48 bases in frame from the first base. The sequence was obtained from a donor at least 40 years old with multiple myeloma. This receptor chain uses TRBV12-3 or TRBV12-4 and TRBJ2-2; a stretch of 9 junction bases matches TRBD1. The sequenced material came from a population of CD138-negative cells sorted from bone marrow. The sample's cell subset or site label is to be understood as: bone marrow mononuclear cells depleted of CD138+ plasma/myeloma cells by negative magnetic selection. The DNA sequence is TGTGCCAGCAGCCGCGAGACAGGGGGTGACACCGGGGAGCTGTTTTTT. Its protein product is CASSRETGGDTGELFF.